This T cell receptor beta chain derives from a study of cytomegalovirus exposure and HLA in healthy donors. The sample holds a few counts of this clone. Other DNA sequences in this sample translate to the same CDR3. The PCR contained 60 Vbeta and 13 Jbeta primers. Method: immunoSEQ multiplex PCR; TCRdb's copy keeps in-frame clones and lacks some. In the table there are about 130,000 clones, about 11% of which are singletons. V was cut by 3 bases and J by 4 bases, with 9 bases left in between. The V gene's germline CDR1 is LNHDA and CDR2 SQIVND (reference sequence). CDR3 length equals 13 residues. The sample consisted of PBMCs. This sequence joins TRBV19 and TRBJ1-1; D not resolved. This TCR was sampled from a woman between 18 and 29 years old in good health and CMV-seropositive. The CDR3 region is CASSISGSTEAFF. In nucleotides, the CDR3 is TGTGCCAGTAGTATCAGCGGAAGCACTGAAGCTTTCTTT.